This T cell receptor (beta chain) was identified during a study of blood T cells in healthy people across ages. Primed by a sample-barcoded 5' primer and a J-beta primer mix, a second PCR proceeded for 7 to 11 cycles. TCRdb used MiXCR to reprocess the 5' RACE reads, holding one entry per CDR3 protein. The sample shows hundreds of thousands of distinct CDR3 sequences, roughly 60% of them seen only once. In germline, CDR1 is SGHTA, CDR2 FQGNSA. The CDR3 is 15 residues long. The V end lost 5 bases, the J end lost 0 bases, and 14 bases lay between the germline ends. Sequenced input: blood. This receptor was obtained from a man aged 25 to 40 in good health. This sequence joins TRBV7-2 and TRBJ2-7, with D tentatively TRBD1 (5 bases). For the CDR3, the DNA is TGTGCCAGCAGCCTGGGAAGGGGTTACTCCTACGAGCAGTACTTC. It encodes CASSLGRGYSYEQYF.